Below are 6 T cell receptor beta chains sequenced from a single sample in a study of tumor-infiltrating lymphocytes in oesophageal squamous cell carcinoma. MiXCR, applied by TCRdb to the PCR reads, yields one record per CDR3 protein. The table has under 12,000 distinct CDR3 sequences, 40% to 60% seen once; the top ten hold under 20%. What was sequenced was esophageal tumor tissue. The receptors were gathered from a female donor with esophageal squamous cell carcinoma.

The chain combines TRBV7-2 with TRBJ2-1, with D unclear. CDR1 and CDR2 from the germline V gene are SGHTA and FQGNSA. The V end was cut by 0 bases, the J end by 4 bases, with 4 bases between. The CDR3 has 13 amino acids. In DNA, the CDR3 is TGTGCCAGCAGCTTAGCCCAATACAATGAGCAGTTCTTC. The encoded protein is CASSLAQYNEQFF.

Many counts were recorded for this clonotype. A much larger clone differs from this one at a single base, so this may be a read error. The chain links TRBV7-9 to TRBJ2-1; D ambiguous. V lost 0 bases and J 10 bases, leaving 10 bases between the germline ends. CDR1 SEHNR and CDR2 FQNEAQ come from the germline V gene (reference sequence). This CDR3 contains 13 residues. CDR3 nucleotides: TGTGCCAGCAGCTTAGCTTCAGGTCCCGAGCAGTTCTTC. It encodes CASSLASGPEQFF.

This clonotype has only a few counts. This sequence joins TRBV7-6 and TRBJ2-5, with D perhaps being TRBD1 or TRBD2 (5 bases each). The CDR3 covers 16 residues. The germline V gene has CDR1 SGHVS and CDR2 FNYEAQ. V lost 5 bases and J 2 bases, leaving 18 bases between the germline ends. In DNA, the CDR3 is TGTGCCAGCAGCCCTCGGGACCTCCGGGCACAAGAGACCCAGTACTTC. It translates to CASSPRDLRAQETQYF.

This clonotype was recorded at least ten times. The chain carries TRBV5-8 and TRBJ2-7; D uncertain. The germline V gene has CDR1 SGHTS and CDR2 YDEGEE. V lost 2 bases, J lost 0 bases, and 9 bases lay in between. The CDR3 is 14 amino acids. This CDR3 is CASSLKRSSYEQYF. DNA of the CDR3: TGTGCCAGCAGCTTAAAGAGGAGCTCCTACGAGCAGTACTTC. Supplemented by reference TRBV5-8 and TRBJ2-7, the full variable domain reads EAGVTQSPTHLIKTRGQQATLRCSPISGHTSVYWYQQALGLGLQFLLWYDEGEERNRGNFPPRFSGRQFPNYSSELNVNALELEDSALYLCASSLKRSSYEQYFGPGTRLTVT.

The count of this clonotype is one. The chain has TRBV7-8 and TRBJ2-5; TRBD2 is a possible D gene (5 bases). Germline V CDR1 and CDR2: SGHVS, FQNEAQ. Trimming shortened V by 5 bases and J by 5 bases, and 21 bases separated the two germline ends. There are 16 residues in the CDR3. This chain's CDR3 is CASSHYEGLPGETQYF. The CDR3 DNA is TGTGCCAGCAGCCATTATGAAGGACTTCCCGGGGAGACCCAGTACTTC.

A single count supports this clonotype. DNA of the CDR3: TGTGCCAGCAGTTACCCGGGACCTCCCTACGAGCAGTACTTC. This translates into CASSYPGPPYEQYF. This rearrangement joins TRBV6-2 or TRBV6-3 to TRBJ2-3, with D possibly called TRBD1 or TRBD2 (5 bases each). TRBJ2-7 matches the DNA end more closely, so the J call is doubtful. CDR1 MNHEY and CDR2 SVGEGT come from the germline V gene. The CDR3 loop spans 14 amino acids.